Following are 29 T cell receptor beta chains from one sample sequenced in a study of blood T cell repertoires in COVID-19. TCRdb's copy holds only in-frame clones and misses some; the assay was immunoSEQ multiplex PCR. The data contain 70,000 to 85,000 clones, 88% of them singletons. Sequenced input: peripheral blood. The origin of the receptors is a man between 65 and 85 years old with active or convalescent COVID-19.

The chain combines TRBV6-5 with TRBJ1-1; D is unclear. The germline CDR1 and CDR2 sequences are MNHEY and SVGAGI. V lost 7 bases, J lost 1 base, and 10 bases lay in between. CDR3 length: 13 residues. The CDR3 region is CASIRPGNTEAFF. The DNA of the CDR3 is TGTGCCAGCATCCGGCCAGGGAACACTGAAGCTTTCTTT.

The CDR3 is CASSHVRGEASTQFF. The CDR3 nucleotides read TGTGCCAGCAGCCATGTTCGAGGGGAGGCCAGCACGCAGTTCTTC. The chain employs TRBV3-1 (or the pseudogene TRBV3-2) and TRBJ2-1; possible D gene TRBD2, 6 bases. V lost 3 bases and J 12 bases, leaving 21 bases between the germline ends. CDR1 and CDR2 (germline): LGHDT, YNNKEL (reference sequence). The length of the CDR3 is 15 residues.

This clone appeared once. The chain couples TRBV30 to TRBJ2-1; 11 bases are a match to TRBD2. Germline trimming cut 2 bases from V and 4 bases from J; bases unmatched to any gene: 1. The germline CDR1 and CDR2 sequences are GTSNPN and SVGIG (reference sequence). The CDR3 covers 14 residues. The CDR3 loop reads CAWSRLAGYNEQFF. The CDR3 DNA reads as TGTGCCTGGAGTAGACTAGCGGGGTACAATGAGCAGTTCTTC.

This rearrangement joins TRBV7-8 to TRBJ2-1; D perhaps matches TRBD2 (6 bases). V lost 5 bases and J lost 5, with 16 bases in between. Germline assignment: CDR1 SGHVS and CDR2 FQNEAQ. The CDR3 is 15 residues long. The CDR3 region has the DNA TGTGCCAGCAGCCTAGAACGGGAGTGGGACAATGAGCAGTTCTTC. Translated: CASSLEREWDNEQFF.

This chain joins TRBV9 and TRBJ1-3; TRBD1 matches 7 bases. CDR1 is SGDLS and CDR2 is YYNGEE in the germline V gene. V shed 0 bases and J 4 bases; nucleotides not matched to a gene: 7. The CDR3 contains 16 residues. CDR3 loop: CASSVERAGGGNTIYF. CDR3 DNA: TGTGCCAGCAGCGTAGAGAGGGCAGGGGGAGGAAACACCATATATTTT.

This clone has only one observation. The CDR3 region is CASSPREDNEQFF. CDR3 nucleotide sequence: TGCGCCAGCAGCCCAAGGGAGGACAATGAGCAGTTCTTC. This chain links TRBV5-1 with TRBJ2-1, with TRBD2 as a possible D gene (6 bases). Trimming removed 4 bases at V and 5 bases at J, with 10 bases between. Per germline, CDR1 SGHRS and CDR2 YFSETQ. The CDR3 spans 13 residues.

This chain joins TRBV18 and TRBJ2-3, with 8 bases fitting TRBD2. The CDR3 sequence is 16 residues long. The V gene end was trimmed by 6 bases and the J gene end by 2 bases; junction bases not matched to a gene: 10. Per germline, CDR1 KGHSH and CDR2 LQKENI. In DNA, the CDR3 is TGTGCCAGCTCCCGACCACAAGCGGGAGTCACAGATACGCAGTATTTT. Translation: CASSRPQAGVTDTQYF.

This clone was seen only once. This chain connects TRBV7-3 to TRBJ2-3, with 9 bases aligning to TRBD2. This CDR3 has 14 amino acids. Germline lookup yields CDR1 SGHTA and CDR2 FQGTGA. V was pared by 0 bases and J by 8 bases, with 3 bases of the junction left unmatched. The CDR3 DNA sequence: TGTGCCAGCAGCTTAACAGGCGGGAGGGGTACGCAGTATTTT. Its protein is CASSLTGGRGTQYF.

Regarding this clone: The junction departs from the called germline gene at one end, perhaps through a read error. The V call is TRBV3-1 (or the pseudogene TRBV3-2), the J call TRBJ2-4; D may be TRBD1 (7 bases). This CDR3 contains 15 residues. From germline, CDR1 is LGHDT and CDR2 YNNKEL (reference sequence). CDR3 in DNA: TGTGCCAGCAGCCAGTACAGGGGAGGTGAAAACATTCGGTACTTC. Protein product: CASSQYRGGENIRYF.

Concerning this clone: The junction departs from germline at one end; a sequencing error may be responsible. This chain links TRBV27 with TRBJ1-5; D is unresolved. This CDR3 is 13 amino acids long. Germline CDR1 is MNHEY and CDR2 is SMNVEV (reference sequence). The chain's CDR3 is CASSPNSPQSQHF. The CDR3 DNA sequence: TGTGCCAGCAGCCCGAATAGCCCTCAGTCCCAGCATTTT.

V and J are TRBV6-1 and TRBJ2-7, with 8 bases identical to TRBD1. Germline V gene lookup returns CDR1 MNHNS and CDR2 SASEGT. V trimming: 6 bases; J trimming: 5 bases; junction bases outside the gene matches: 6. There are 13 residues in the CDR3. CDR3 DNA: TGTGCCAGCAGCCGACCGACAGGGGACGAGCAGTACTTC. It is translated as CASSRPTGDEQYF.

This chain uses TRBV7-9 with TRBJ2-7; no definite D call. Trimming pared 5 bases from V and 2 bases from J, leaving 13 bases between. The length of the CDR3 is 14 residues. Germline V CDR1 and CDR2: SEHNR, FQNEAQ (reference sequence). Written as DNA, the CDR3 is TGTGCCAGCAGCCCTATCGGGTCGGCCTACGAGCAGTACTTC. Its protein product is CASSPIGSAYEQYF.

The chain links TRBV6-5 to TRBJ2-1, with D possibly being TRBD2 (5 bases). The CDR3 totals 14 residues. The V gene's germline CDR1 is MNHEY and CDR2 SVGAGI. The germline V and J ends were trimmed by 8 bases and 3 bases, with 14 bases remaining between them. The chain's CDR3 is CASGNIRGYNEQFF. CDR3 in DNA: TGTGCCAGCGGGAATATCCGGGGCTACAATGAGCAGTTCTTC.

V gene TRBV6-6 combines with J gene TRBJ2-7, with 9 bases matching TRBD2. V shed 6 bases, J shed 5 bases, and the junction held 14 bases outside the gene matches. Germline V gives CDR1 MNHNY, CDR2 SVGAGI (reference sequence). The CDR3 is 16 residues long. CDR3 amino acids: CASRRSRGGRAHEQYF. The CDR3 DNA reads TGTGCCAGCAGACGTTCGAGGGGCGGGAGGGCTCACGAGCAGTACTTC.

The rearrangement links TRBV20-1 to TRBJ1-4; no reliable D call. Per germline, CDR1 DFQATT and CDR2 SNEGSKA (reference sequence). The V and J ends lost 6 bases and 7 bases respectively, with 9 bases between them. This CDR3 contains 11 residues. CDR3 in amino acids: CSAPRGEKLFF. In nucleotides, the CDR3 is TGCAGTGCACCCCGGGGTGAAAAACTGTTTTTT.

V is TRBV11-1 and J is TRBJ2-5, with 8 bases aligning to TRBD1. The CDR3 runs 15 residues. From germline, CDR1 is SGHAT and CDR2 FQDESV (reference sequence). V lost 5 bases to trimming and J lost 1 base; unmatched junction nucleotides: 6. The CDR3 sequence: CASSPRDRTQETQYF. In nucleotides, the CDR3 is TGTGCCAGCAGCCCGAGGGACAGGACCCAAGAGACCCAGTACTTC.

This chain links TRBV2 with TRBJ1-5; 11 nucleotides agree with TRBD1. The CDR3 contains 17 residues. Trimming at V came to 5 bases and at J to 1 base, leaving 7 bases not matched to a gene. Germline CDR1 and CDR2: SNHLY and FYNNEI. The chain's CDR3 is CASSIGQGARSNQPQHF. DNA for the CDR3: TGTGCCAGCAGTATCGGACAGGGGGCGAGGAGCAATCAGCCCCAGCATTTT.

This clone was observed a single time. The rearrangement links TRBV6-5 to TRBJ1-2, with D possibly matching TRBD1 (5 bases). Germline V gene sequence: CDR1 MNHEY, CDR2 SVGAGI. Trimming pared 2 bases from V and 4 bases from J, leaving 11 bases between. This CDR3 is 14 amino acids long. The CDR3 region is CASSYAGLGYGYTF. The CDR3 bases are TGTGCCAGCAGTTACGCAGGGTTGGGCTATGGCTACACCTTC.

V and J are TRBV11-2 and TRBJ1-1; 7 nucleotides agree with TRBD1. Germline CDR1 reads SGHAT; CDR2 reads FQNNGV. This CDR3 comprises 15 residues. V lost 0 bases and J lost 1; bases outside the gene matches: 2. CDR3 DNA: TGTGCCAGCAGCTTAGACAGGGGGGCGAACACTGAAGCTTTCTTT. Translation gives CASSLDRGANTEAFF.

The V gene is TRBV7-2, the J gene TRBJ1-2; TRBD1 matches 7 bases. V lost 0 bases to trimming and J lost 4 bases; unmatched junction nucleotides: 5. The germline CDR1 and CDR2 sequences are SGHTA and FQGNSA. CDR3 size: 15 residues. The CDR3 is CASSLAGGTAYGYTF. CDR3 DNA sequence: TGTGCCAGCAGCTTAGCAGGGGGGACAGCCTATGGCTACACCTTC.

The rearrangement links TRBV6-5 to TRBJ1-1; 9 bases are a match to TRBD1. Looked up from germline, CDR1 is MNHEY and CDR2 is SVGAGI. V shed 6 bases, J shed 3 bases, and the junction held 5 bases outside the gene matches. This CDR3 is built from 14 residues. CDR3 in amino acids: CASSFDRGYTEAFF. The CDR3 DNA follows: TGTGCCAGCAGCTTCGACAGGGGGTACACTGAAGCTTTCTTT.

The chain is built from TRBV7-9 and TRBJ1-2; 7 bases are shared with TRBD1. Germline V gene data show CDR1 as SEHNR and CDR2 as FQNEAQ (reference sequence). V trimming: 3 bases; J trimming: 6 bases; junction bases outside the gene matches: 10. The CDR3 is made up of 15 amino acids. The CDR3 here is CASSFPGGGENGYTF. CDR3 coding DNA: TGTGCCAGCAGCTTTCCAGGAGGGGGCGAGAATGGCTACACCTTC. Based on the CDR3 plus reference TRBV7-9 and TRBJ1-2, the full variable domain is DTGVSQNPRHKITKRGQNVTFRCDPISEHNRLYWYRQTLGQGPEFLTYFQNEAQLEKSRLLSDRFSAERPKGSFSTLEIQRTEQGDSAMYLCASSFPGGGENGYTFGSGTRLTVV.

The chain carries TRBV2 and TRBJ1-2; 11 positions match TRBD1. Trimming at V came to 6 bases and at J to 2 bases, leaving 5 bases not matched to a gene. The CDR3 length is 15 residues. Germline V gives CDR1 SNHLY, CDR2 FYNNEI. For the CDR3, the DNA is TGTGCCAGCAGATCCAGGACAGGGGGCAACTATGGCTACACCTTC. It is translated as CASRSRTGGNYGYTF.

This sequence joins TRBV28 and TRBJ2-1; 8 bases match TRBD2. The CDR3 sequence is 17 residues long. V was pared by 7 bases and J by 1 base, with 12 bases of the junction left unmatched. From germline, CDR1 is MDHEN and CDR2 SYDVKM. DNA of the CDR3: TGTGCCAGCACCCCTTCGGGAGCGGGAGCTTCCTACAATGAGCAGTTCTTC. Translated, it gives CASTPSGAGASYNEQFF. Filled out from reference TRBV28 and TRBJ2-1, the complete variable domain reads DVKVTQSSRYLVKRTGEKVFLECVQDMDHENMFWYRQDPGLGLRLIYFSYDVKMKEKGDIPEGYSVSREKKERFSLILESASTNQTSMYLCASTPSGAGASYNEQFFGPGTRLTVL.

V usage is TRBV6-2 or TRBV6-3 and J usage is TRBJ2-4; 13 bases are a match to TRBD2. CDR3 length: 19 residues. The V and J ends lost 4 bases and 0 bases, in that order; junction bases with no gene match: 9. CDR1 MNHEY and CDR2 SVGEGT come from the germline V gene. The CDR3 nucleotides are TGTGCCAGCAGTTTCCCGGGACTAGCGGGGCCAAGAGCCAAAAACATTCAGTACTTC. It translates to CASSFPGLAGPRAKNIQYF.

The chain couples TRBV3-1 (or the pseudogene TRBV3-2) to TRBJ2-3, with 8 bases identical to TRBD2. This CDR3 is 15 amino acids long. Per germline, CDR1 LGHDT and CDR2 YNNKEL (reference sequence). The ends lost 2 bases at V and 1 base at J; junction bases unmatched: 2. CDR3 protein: CASSQTSGGTDTQYF. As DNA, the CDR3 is TGTGCCAGCAGCCAAACTAGCGGAGGCACAGATACGCAGTATTTT.

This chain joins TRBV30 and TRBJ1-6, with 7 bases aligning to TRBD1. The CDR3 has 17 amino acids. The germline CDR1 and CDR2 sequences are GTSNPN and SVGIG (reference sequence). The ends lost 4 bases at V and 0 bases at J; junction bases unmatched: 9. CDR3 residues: CAWTGGRSSSYNSPLHF. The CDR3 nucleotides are TGTGCCTGGACAGGGGGACGCTCGAGCTCCTATAATTCACCCCTCCACTTT.

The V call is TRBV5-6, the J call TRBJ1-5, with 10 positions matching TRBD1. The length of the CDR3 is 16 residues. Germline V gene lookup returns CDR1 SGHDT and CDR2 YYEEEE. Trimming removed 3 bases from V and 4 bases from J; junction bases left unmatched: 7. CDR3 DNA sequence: TGTGCCAGCAGCTACCGGGACAGGGGAAGTAATCAGCCCCAGCATTTT. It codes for CASSYRDRGSNQPQHF.

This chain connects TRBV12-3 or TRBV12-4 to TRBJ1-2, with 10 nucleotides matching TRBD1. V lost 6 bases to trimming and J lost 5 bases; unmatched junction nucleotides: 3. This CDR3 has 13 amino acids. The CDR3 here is CASSPDRGYGYTF. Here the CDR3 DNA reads TGTGCCAGCAGCCCGGACAGGGGGTATGGCTACACCTTC.